The 17 T cell receptor beta chains in this list originate from one sample, sequenced in a study of cytomegalovirus exposure and HLA in healthy donors. The PCR used 60 Vbeta and 13 Jbeta primers. TCRdb's table, derived via immunoSEQ multiplex PCR, lists solely in-frame clones and lacks some. In the table there are 98,000 or so clones, around 80% of which are singletons. The sequenced material came from PBMCs. The receptors originated from a woman between 40 and 55 years old in good health and CMV-seronegative.

CDR3 nucleotides: TGCGCCAGCAGCCAACAGGGGAACTATGGCTACACCTTC. It specifies CASSQQGNYGYTF. V gene TRBV4-1 combines with J gene TRBJ1-2, with a possible D match to TRBD1 (6 bases). CDR1 MGHRA and CDR2 YSYEKL come from the germline V gene. V lost 2 bases and J 2 bases, leaving 6 bases between the germline ends. This CDR3 region has 13 residues.

This clone was counted once. This chain connects TRBV18 to TRBJ2-3; 12 positions match TRBD2. Germline V lookup: CDR1 KGHSH, CDR2 LQKENI. CDR3 size: 17 residues. After removal of 3 bases from V and 5 bases from J, the junction contained 9 bases not matched to a gene. CDR3 sequence (DNA): TGTGCCAGCTCACCCGCTGTAGGACTAGCGGGAAGAGATACGCAGTATTTT. Its translation is CASSPAVGLAGRDTQYF.

This chain uses TRBV11-2 with TRBJ1-3; 10 nucleotides line up with TRBD1. This CDR3 spans 16 amino acids. With 3 bases clipped from V and 4 bases from J, the junction kept 6 bases outside the gene matches. Germline values: CDR1 SGHAT, CDR2 FQNNGV. The CDR3, as DNA: TGTGCCAGCAGCTTCGGACAGGGGGTTCGAGGAAACACCATATATTTT. Translation: CASSFGQGVRGNTIYF.

The chain joins TRBV2 to TRBJ1-1; maybe TRBD1 (6 bases). The germline V gene has CDR1 SNHLY and CDR2 FYNNEI. V lost 6 bases, J lost 3 bases, and 14 bases lay in between. CDR3 length equals 14 residues. The CDR3 loop is CASRQGREYTEAFF. The CDR3 region has the DNA TGTGCCAGCAGGCAGGGGAGGGAGTACACTGAAGCTTTCTTT. Full variable domain (missing parts from reference TRBV2 and TRBJ1-1): EPEVTQTPSHQVTQMGQEVILRCVPISNHLYFYWYRQILGQKVEFLVSFYNNEISEKSEIFDDQFSVERPDGSNFTLKIRSTKLEDSAMYFCASRQGREYTEAFFGQGTRLTVV.

The chain uses TRBV9 and TRBJ2-1; D remains unclear. This CDR3 region has 13 residues. The V end was cut by 0 bases, the J end by 6 bases, with 7 bases between. Germline CDR1 reads SGDLS; CDR2 reads YYNGEE. The CDR3 loop is CASSVGSLNEQFF. CDR3 sequence (DNA): TGTGCCAGCAGCGTAGGTTCCCTCAATGAGCAGTTCTTC.

This sequence joins TRBV2 and TRBJ2-1; D is uncertain. V was clipped by 4 bases and J by 0 bases, with 13 bases between them. CDR1 and CDR2 from the germline V gene are SNHLY and FYNNEI. The CDR3 loop spans 16 amino acids. The CDR3 nucleotides are TGTGCCAGCAGTGTTCGCGGTATGAGCTCCTACAATGAGCAGTTCTTC. This codes for CASSVRGMSSYNEQFF.

This clone was seen more than once but under ten times. The V and J genes are TRBV6-5 and TRBJ2-1, with TRBD2 as a possible D gene (5 bases). The CDR3 has 15 amino acids. The V end lost 6 bases, the J end lost 6 bases, and 18 bases lay between the germline ends. The germline gives CDR1 MNHEY, CDR2 SVGAGI. The CDR3 nucleotides are TGTGCCAGCAGCCCCGCGAGCGGATGGGCCAATGAGCAGTTCTTC. Protein: CASSPASGWANEQFF.

This clone was seen only a few times. The J gene is TRBJ1-2, the V gene TRBV27, with D possibly being TRBD1 (5 bases). Germline V gives CDR1 MNHEY, CDR2 SMNVEV (reference sequence). The V gene lost 3 bases and the J gene lost 8 bases, with 13 bases spanning the gap. The CDR3 contains 13 residues. The CDR3 region is CASSLAGPYGYTF. CDR3 nucleotides: TGTGCCAGCAGTTTGGCAGGGCCCTACGGCTACACCTTC.

This chain links TRBV6-6 with TRBJ2-1; D might be TRBD2 (6 bases). V was trimmed by 2 bases and J by 7 bases, leaving 18 bases between them. From germline, CDR1 is MNHNY and CDR2 SVGAGI (reference sequence). The CDR3 contains 16 residues. The CDR3 DNA reads as TGTGCCAGCAGTTACGGAGGGGCCCCCCGAGGAAATGAGCAGTTCTTC. This sequence encodes CASSYGGAPRGNEQFF.

This clone was seen a handful of times. This chain joins TRBV28 and TRBJ1-5, with D possibly matching TRBD1 (5 bases). This CDR3 has 14 residues. The germline V and J ends were trimmed by 6 bases and 7 bases, with 16 bases remaining between them. In germline, CDR1 is MDHEN, CDR2 SYDVKM. CDR3 amino acids: CASRLVGDIQPQHF. CDR3 bases: TGTGCCAGCAGACTGGTAGGGGATATACAGCCCCAGCATTTT.

The chain carries TRBV7-6 and TRBJ1-1, with 8 bases aligning to TRBD1. The CDR3 contains 17 residues. Germline-derived CDR1 and CDR2 are SGHVS and FNYEAQ. V lost 5 bases and J lost 11; bases outside the gene matches: 22. Here the CDR3 reads CASSPTPGTGSGRRAFF. CDR3 DNA: TGTGCCAGCAGCCCGACCCCCGGGACAGGAAGCGGTAGACGGGCTTTCTTT.

The gene calls are TRBV9 and TRBJ2-1; the D is unclear. V was pared by 3 bases and J by 8 bases, with 6 bases between. This CDR3 is 11 amino acids long. Germline lookup yields CDR1 SGDLS and CDR2 YYNGEE. The DNA of the CDR3 is TGTGCCAGCAGCGCGAACTATGAGCAGTTCTTC. Its protein is CASSANYEQFF.

The chain links TRBV18 to TRBJ1-5; unclear D gene. CDR1 and CDR2 (germline): KGHSH, LQKENI. Trimming took off 4 bases at V and 0 bases at J, with 7 bases between the two ends. This CDR3 comprises 14 residues. CDR3 loop: CASSLEYSNQPQHF. The CDR3 coding sequence is TGTGCCAGCTCACTAGAGTATAGCAATCAGCCCCAGCATTTT.

The chain has TRBV7-3 and TRBJ2-7; 14 bases are a match to TRBD2. This CDR3 is 18 amino acids long. After removal of 2 bases from V and 4 bases from J, the junction contained 10 bases not matched to a gene. CDR1 SGHTA and CDR2 FQGTGA come from the germline V gene. The CDR3 nucleotides are TGTGCCAGCAGCTTACAACCCGGGACTAGCGGGAGTGGGTACGAGCAGTACTTC. It codes for CASSLQPGTSGSGYEQYF.

V usage is TRBV28 and J usage is TRBJ1-1; D not certain. The germline CDR1 and CDR2 sequences are MDHEN and SYDVKM. This CDR3 has 15 residues. Trimming shortened V by 8 bases and J by 3 bases, and 19 bases separated the two germline ends. The CDR3 sequence is CASRPARGRDTEAFF. CDR3 nucleotides: TGTGCCAGCCGCCCCGCCCGGGGAAGGGACACTGAAGCTTTCTTT.

This clone showed up just a few times. V is TRBV6-5 and J is TRBJ1-2, with a weak D call TRBD1 (6 bases). Looked up from germline, CDR1 is MNHEY and CDR2 is SVGAGI. V was pared by 2 bases and J by 0 bases, with 13 bases between. CDR3 size: 16 residues. This chain's CDR3 is CASSYKPNRANYGYTF. The CDR3 coding sequence is TGTGCCAGCAGTTACAAGCCGAACAGGGCTAACTATGGCTACACCTTC.

This chain connects TRBV9 to TRBJ1-3; D may be TRBD1 (6 bases). This CDR3 has 14 residues. V gave up 0 bases and J gave up 4 bases, with 8 bases separating them. The V gene's germline CDR1 is SGDLS and CDR2 YYNGEE. CDR3 residues: CASSVAGVGNTIYF. The CDR3 nucleotides read TGTGCCAGCAGCGTAGCAGGGGTCGGAAACACCATATATTTT.